A single sample gave rise to the 3 T cell receptor beta chains below, sequenced in a study of vaccination and CD4 T cells after COVID-19. These TCRs are of unknown antigen specificity. Oncomine TCR Beta short-read sequencing was applied to DNA from cultured CD4+ T cells. TCRdb reanalysed the PCR reads using MiXCR and keeps one entry per CDR3 protein. Counted here are about 12,000 distinct CDR3 sequences, about 61% occurring once; the ten biggest clones make up roughly 10%. Documented treatment: approximately 11-day PBMC culture with coronavirus spike peptide pools or control peptides (ViraFEST assay). Specimen: CD4+ T cells from blood, cultured in vitro. The receptors shown here come from a human donor who had recovered from COVID-19.

V and J are TRBV7-6 and TRBJ2-1; tentatively, D is TRBD2 (7 bases). The V and J ends lost 5 bases and 5 bases respectively, with 19 bases between them. Germline V gene data show CDR1 as SGHVS and CDR2 as FNYEAQ. The CDR3 runs 16 residues. CDR3 coding DNA: TGTGCCAGCAGCCGACGGGATCGGGGGGCTCACAATGAGCAGTTCTTC. It is translated as CASSRRDRGAHNEQFF.

The chain couples TRBV7-6 to TRBJ1-3; D remains ambiguous. V was cut by 1 base and J by 4 bases, with 8 bases left in between. Germline-derived CDR1 and CDR2 are SGHVS and FNYEAQ. The CDR3 extends over 14 amino acids. The CDR3 loop reads CASSLVGQGNTIYF. CDR3 bases: TGTGCCAGCAGCTTAGTTGGGCAGGGAAACACCATATATTTT.

Only a few counts were recorded for this clonotype. V usage is TRBV2 and J usage is TRBJ1-2, with D uncertain. Deletions cut 8 bases from V and 4 bases from J, with 11 bases between. Germline V gene data show CDR1 as SNHLY and CDR2 as FYNNEI. The CDR3 runs to 12 residues. The CDR3 coding sequence is TGTGCCAGCCAGGAGCTACCCTATGGCTACACCTTC. Translated: CASQELPYGYTF. Variable domain in full (rest from reference TRBV2 and TRBJ1-2): EPEVTQTPSHQVTQMGQEVILRCVPISNHLYFYWYRQILGQKVEFLVSFYNNEISEKSEIFDDQFSVERPDGSNFTLKIRSTKLEDSAMYFCASQELPYGYTFGSGTRLTVV.